The 5 T cell receptor beta chains in this list originate from one sample, sequenced in a study of blood T cell repertoires in COVID-19. Here immunoSEQ multiplex PCR was the method, and the copy in TCRdb shows in-frame clones only, minus some. The sample comprises more than 150,000 clones, 78% of which are singletons, and approximately 15% rests with the top ten. Sequenced sample: peripheral blood. The receptors come from a woman of 80 years or more with acute or convalescent COVID-19.

This chain joins TRBV18 and TRBJ1-1; possible D gene TRBD1, 6 bases. CDR3 size: 15 residues. V lost 2 bases and J 5 bases, leaving 15 bases between the germline ends. Germline assignment: CDR1 KGHSH and CDR2 LQKENI. CDR3 amino acids: CASSPEATRGTEAFF. The CDR3 DNA sequence: TGTGCCAGCTCACCAGAGGCGACAAGGGGGACTGAAGCTTTCTTT.

CDR3 DNA sequence: TGTGCCAGCAGCTTAACCCTCCTAGCGGAGTCCTACAATGAGCAGTTCTTC. Protein: CASSLTLLAESYNEQFF. This chain connects TRBV7-2 to TRBJ2-1; 7 bases are shared with TRBD2. With 2 bases clipped from V and 1 base from J, the junction kept 8 bases outside the gene matches. This CDR3 is built from 17 residues. Germline CDR1 and CDR2: SGHTA and FQGNSA.

The rearrangement joins TRBV28 to TRBJ1-4, with TRBD1 as a possible D gene (6 bases). From germline, CDR1 is MDHEN and CDR2 SYDVKM. With 7 bases removed from V and 5 bases from J, the gap between germline ends came to 17 bases. This CDR3 has 15 amino acids. The CDR3 loop reads CASNPPGTSNEKLFF. For the CDR3, the DNA is TGTGCCAGCAACCCCCCCGGGACATCGAATGAAAAACTGTTTTTT.

The chain is built from TRBV5-1 and TRBJ2-7, with 7 bases identical to TRBD1. The CDR3 extends over 15 amino acids. The germline V gene has CDR1 SGHRS and CDR2 YFSETQ. Germline trimming cut 2 bases from V and 6 bases from J; bases unmatched to any gene: 11. The CDR3 here is CASSLNRGSPSEQYF. As DNA, the CDR3 is TGCGCCAGCAGCTTAAACAGGGGATCTCCTTCCGAGCAGTACTTC.

The rearrangement joins TRBV30 to TRBJ2-4; D remains unclear. The CDR3 extends over 13 amino acids. V was shortened by 1 base and J by 9 bases, with 13 bases between the two germline ends. CDR1 is GTSNPN and CDR2 is SVGIG in the germline V gene (reference sequence). The CDR3 region has the DNA TGTGCCTGGAGTGGAAGCGCCCTCGGCATTCAGTACTTC. Protein sequence: CAWSGSALGIQYF.